The entry below describes one T cell receptor beta chain. Its antigen remains unknown. The sample originates from a study of spatial heterogeneity in lung cancer. Study-level information: Sequence detection consistently recorded a greater number of beta-chain than alpha-chain sequences. Study-level points and caveats: Ubiquitous expanded tumor TCRs surfaced in blood more at resection than they did at follow-up.

This CDR3 region has 15 residues. Germline V CDR1 and CDR2: ENHRY, SYGVKD. The V gene end was trimmed by 3 bases and the J gene end by 7 bases; junction bases not matched to a gene: 6. The time point was: sample taken at primary tumor resection. The input material, whole RNA from tumor, nontumor lung or frozen PBMC, was sequenced unsorted. TCR cDNA molecules each carried a unique molecular identifier. TCRdb re-called the 5' RACE reads through MiXCR, storing one row per CDR3 protein. The sample holds some 100,000 distinct CDR3 sequences, approximately 12% seen once. The input for sequencing was PBMCs, taken at surgery. J is TRBJ1-4 and V is TRBV10-3, with TRBD1 matching 9 bases. This receptor was identified in a male donor with early-stage non-small cell lung cancer. CDR3 loop: CAISDPRQGVEKLFF. CDR3 DNA: TGTGCCATCAGTGACCCTCGACAGGGGGTTGAAAAACTGTTTTTT.